The 21 T cell receptor beta chains reported below all come from one sample, sequenced in a study of human thymus T cells. The data were produced by immunoSEQ multiplex PCR, yet TCRdb's version contains in-frame clones alone and is incomplete. Of around 120,000 clones listed, 90% to 95% are singletons. It was from resections taken during corrective heart surgery that the thymus tissue came. Material for sequencing was thymus tissue. These receptors all stem from a boy under two years old with a congenital heart defect but otherwise immunologically healthy.

The V gene is TRBV6-1, the J gene TRBJ1-1, with D perhaps TRBD1 (5 bases). The CDR3 consists of 15 residues. V was pared by 6 bases and J by 5 bases, with 19 bases between. CDR1 MNHNS and CDR2 SASEGT come from the germline V gene. The CDR3 loop reads CASSEHRLGETEAFF. The CDR3 nucleotides read TGTGCCAGCAGCGAACACAGGTTGGGGGAAACTGAAGCTTTCTTT.

The rearrangement joins TRBV6-5 to TRBJ2-1; 8 bases map to TRBD1. V dropped 5 bases and J dropped 7; count of bases not matched to a gene: 7. CDR1 is MNHEY and CDR2 is SVGAGI in the germline V gene. This CDR3 is built from 14 residues. The CDR3 nucleotides are TGTGCCAGCAGTCGACAGGGGAGCGGTAATGAGCAGTTCTTC. Its protein product is CASSRQGSGNEQFF.

V usage is TRBV7-9 and J usage is TRBJ2-5; D gene ambiguous. Germline V lookup: CDR1 SEHNR, CDR2 FQNEAQ (reference sequence). The ends were cut back, 2 bases at V and 1 base at J, with 8 bases in the middle. This CDR3 comprises 14 residues. The DNA of the CDR3 is TGTGCCAGCAGCTTACTTGTCGGCCAAGAGACCCAGTACTTC. This encodes CASSLLVGQETQYF.

Regarding this clone: The junction differs from germline at one of its ends, possibly a read error. The gene calls are TRBV2 and TRBJ2-7; perhaps TRBD1 as D (6 bases). Germline V lookup: CDR1 SNHLY, CDR2 FYNNEI. The CDR3 is made up of 13 amino acids. The DNA for the CDR3 is TGTGCCAGCGGTGACAGGACCCCCTACGAGCAGTACTTC. It encodes CASGDRTPYEQYF.

This rearrangement joins TRBV19 to TRBJ2-5; TRBD2 might be the D (6 bases). Trimming removed 6 bases from V and 4 bases from J, with 18 bases in between. In germline, CDR1 is LNHDA, CDR2 SQIVND (reference sequence). This CDR3 comprises 15 residues. For the CDR3, the DNA is TGTGCCAGTAGCCCAAGGTCCAGGGAGGTAGAGACCCAGTACTTC. It specifies CASSPRSREVETQYF.

This rearrangement joins TRBV4-1 to TRBJ2-3, with 10 bases aligning to TRBD2. Germline assignment: CDR1 MGHRA and CDR2 YSYEKL. The trim removed 0 bases at V and 7 bases at J, leaving 13 bases unmatched. This CDR3 spans 18 amino acids. CDR3 sequence (DNA): TGCGCCAGCAGCCAAGATCAAGCGGGGGGGGCCCCGTTGAATACGCAGTATTTT. Translation gives CASSQDQAGGAPLNTQYF.

The V call is TRBV5-1, the J call TRBJ1-1; weak D call: TRBD1 (5 bases). This CDR3 is built from 15 residues. V was shortened by 4 bases and J by 2 bases, with 15 bases between the two germline ends. Germline V gene data show CDR1 as SGHRS and CDR2 as YFSETQ. The CDR3 nucleotides read TGCGCCAGCAGCCCCCAGTGGGGGGGTAACACTGAAGCTTTCTTT. Residues: CASSPQWGGNTEAFF. Supplemented by reference TRBV5-1 and TRBJ1-1, the full variable domain reads KAGVTQTPRYLIKTRGQQVTLSCSPISGHRSVSWYQQTPGQGLQFLFEYFSETQRNKGNFPGRFSGRQFSNSRSEMNVSTLELGDSALYLCASSPQWGGNTEAFFGQGTRLTVV.

V usage is TRBV10-3 and J usage is TRBJ1-6; possible D gene TRBD1, 6 bases. The CDR3 loop spans 17 amino acids. The germline V gene encodes CDR1 ENHRY and CDR2 SYGVKD. V was trimmed by 2 bases and J by 5 bases, leaving 16 bases between them. DNA for the CDR3: TGTGCCATCAGTGAGACGCCCGTACAGGGTCATAATTCACCCCTCCACTTT. It encodes CAISETPVQGHNSPLHF.

The J gene is TRBJ2-1, the V gene TRBV9; D call uncertain. The V and J ends lost 2 bases and 2 bases respectively, with 11 bases between them. Germline-derived CDR1 and CDR2 are SGDLS and YYNGEE. The CDR3 runs to 15 residues. DNA of the CDR3: TGTGCCAGCAGCGTGGAACGTGGGGCCTACAATGAGCAGTTCTTC. Translating gives CASSVERGAYNEQFF.

This chain uses TRBV27 with TRBJ1-2; weak D call: TRBD1 (5 bases). The CDR3 is 13 amino acids. Germline CDR1 MNHEY, CDR2 SMNVEV (reference sequence). V lost 0 bases and J 8 bases, leaving 10 bases between the germline ends. The CDR3 here is CASSLSAGGGYTF. The CDR3 region has the DNA TGTGCCAGCAGTTTATCGGCTGGGGGAGGCTACACCTTC.

The chain recombines TRBV19 with TRBJ2-5, with D uncertain. Trimming removed 3 bases from V and 1 base from J, with 9 bases in between. Germline loops: CDR1 LNHDA, CDR2 SQIVND (reference sequence). The CDR3 is 14 amino acids. CDR3 protein: CASSMMATQETQYF. CDR3 DNA sequence: TGTGCCAGTAGTATGATGGCCACCCAAGAGACCCAGTACTTC.

The V and J genes are TRBV12-5 and TRBJ2-5; D perhaps matches TRBD1 (6 bases). Germline V lookup: CDR1 LGHNT, CDR2 FRNRAP. The ends were cut back, 3 bases at V and 0 bases at J, with 8 bases in the middle. The CDR3 has 14 residues. CDR3 protein: CASGLTGYQETQYF. The DNA for the CDR3 is TGTGCTAGTGGTTTAACAGGGTACCAAGAGACCCAGTACTTC.

This clone appeared once. The chain carries TRBV5-1 and TRBJ1-3; possible D gene TRBD1, 5 bases. The germline V gene encodes CDR1 SGHRS and CDR2 YFSETQ. There are 15 residues in the CDR3. V was cut by 0 bases and J by 7 bases, with 14 bases left in between. CDR3 residues: CASSLDGGDGNTIYF. As DNA, the CDR3 is TGCGCCAGCAGCTTGGACGGGGGAGATGGGAACACCATATATTTT.

The chain employs TRBV7-3 and TRBJ2-7, with D perhaps being TRBD1 or TRBD2 (7 bases each). Trimming took off 5 bases at V and 2 bases at J, with 22 bases between the two ends. This CDR3 contains 17 residues. The germline gives CDR1 SGHTA, CDR2 FQGTGA. CDR3 protein: CASSLSRGDSGAYEQYF. CDR3 DNA: TGTGCCAGCAGCCTCAGCCGAGGGGACAGCGGGGCCTACGAGCAGTACTTC.

This clone was counted once. This chain joins TRBV5-5 and TRBJ1-1, with D possibly being TRBD1 (5 bases). The CDR3 totals 14 residues. Germline V gene sequence: CDR1 SGHKS, CDR2 YYEKEE (reference sequence). The V end lost 0 bases, the J end lost 11 bases, and 17 bases lay between the germline ends. The CDR3 reads CASSLGTVKQGAFF. CDR3 sequence (DNA): TGTGCCAGCAGCTTGGGGACGGTGAAGCAGGGTGCTTTCTTT.

The rearrangement uses TRBV2 and TRBJ1-3, with unresolved D. Germline CDR1 is SNHLY and CDR2 is FYNNEI. The CDR3 consists of 15 residues. Deletions cut 6 bases from V and 0 bases from J, with 12 bases between. The CDR3 sequence: CASSQQFFSGNTIYF. CDR3 sequence (DNA): TGTGCCAGCAGCCAACAGTTTTTCTCTGGAAACACCATATATTTT. The whole variable domain, filled in from reference TRBV2 and TRBJ1-3, reads EPEVTQTPSHQVTQMGQEVILRCVPISNHLYFYWYRQILGQKVEFLVSFYNNEISEKSEIFDDQFSVERPDGSNFTLKIRSTKLEDSAMYFCASSQQFFSGNTIYFGEGSWLTVV.

The gene calls are TRBV6-4 and TRBJ2-1, with D possibly being TRBD2 (5 bases). The V end lost 8 bases, the J end lost 2 bases, and 16 bases lay between the germline ends. Germline-derived CDR1 and CDR2 are MRHNA and SNTAGT. CDR3 length equals 15 residues. CDR3 in DNA: TGTGCCAGCGCGCCGGGGTGGGGAACCTACAATGAGCAGTTCTTC. Residues: CASAPGWGTYNEQFF.

This clone was detected once. The CDR3 sequence: CASSLSSIKGQFF. CDR3 DNA sequence: TGCGCCAGCAGCTTGTCTTCAATAAAGGGGCAGTTCTTC. The chain employs TRBV5-1 and TRBJ2-1; D is uncertain. The CDR3 loop spans 13 amino acids. The V end lost 1 base, the J end lost 12 bases, and 14 bases lay between the germline ends. Germline CDR1 SGHRS, CDR2 YFSETQ.

The CDR3 bases are TGTGCCAGCAGCCAAGCAAACCGGGGCACAGATACGCAGTATTTT. This sequence encodes CASSQANRGTDTQYF. This chain connects TRBV14 to TRBJ2-3; no definite D call. The CDR3 sequence is 15 residues long. Germline assignment: CDR1 SGHDN and CDR2 FVKESK. Trimming stripped 1 base from V and 1 base from J, with 9 bases between.

CDR3 residues: CASSSKDRAYEQYF. The CDR3 DNA reads as TGTGCCAGCAGTTCTAAGGACAGAGCCTACGAGCAGTACTTC. The gene calls are TRBV27 and TRBJ2-7; maybe TRBD1 (6 bases). The CDR3 contains 14 residues. Germline assignment: CDR1 MNHEY and CDR2 SMNVEV (reference sequence). Between the trimmed V and J ends, which lost 4 bases and 2 bases, there was a span of 12 bases.

The chain joins TRBV7-2 to TRBJ1-1; D perhaps matches TRBD1 (5 bases). The CDR3 loop spans 17 amino acids. The V gene lost 5 bases and the J gene lost 0 bases, with 19 bases spanning the gap. Germline values: CDR1 SGHTA, CDR2 FQGNSA. The CDR3 spells CASSHGNPGTMNTEAFF. The CDR3 nucleotides read TGTGCCAGCAGCCATGGGAACCCCGGGACGATGAACACTGAAGCTTTCTTT.